One and the same sample provided the 3 T cell receptor beta chains below, sequenced in a study of lymphopenia after photon versus proton radiotherapy. Data came from immunoSEQ multiplex PCR; TCRdb stores just in-frame clones and leaves some out. The table has fewer than 50,000 clones, roughly 87% seen once. Specimen: peripheral blood, collected from a patient treated with photon-based radiotherapy. Receptors were obtained from a man in his forties or fifties with gastric cancer.

The CDR3 DNA is TGCGCCAGCAGCTCGAGCCCGGGACAGGCCTACGAGCAGTACTTC. This encodes CASSSSPGQAYEQYF. The chain uses TRBV5-1 and TRBJ2-7; 8 bases are shared with TRBD1. Germline assignment: CDR1 SGHRS and CDR2 YFSETQ. This CDR3 comprises 15 residues. Unmatched junction bases numbered 7, after V lost 3 bases and J lost 2 bases.

Written as DNA, the CDR3 is TGCGCCAGCAGCTTGCGGGACAGGGTCAACGAGCAGTACTTC. It translates to CASSLRDRVNEQYF. The genes are TRBV5-1 and TRBJ2-7; TRBD1 matches 9 bases. J was trimmed by 5 bases and V by 1 base; bases with no gene match: 4. CDR1 is SGHRS, CDR2 YFSETQ, per germline. The CDR3 length is 14 residues. Based on the CDR3 plus reference TRBV5-1 and TRBJ2-7, the full variable domain is KAGVTQTPRYLIKTRGQQVTLSCSPISGHRSVSWYQQTPGQGLQFLFEYFSETQRNKGNFPGRFSGRQFSNSRSEMNVSTLELGDSALYLCASSLRDRVNEQYFGPGTRLTVT.

J is TRBJ2-1 and V is TRBV11-2, with TRBD1 matching over 7 bases. Germline trimming cut 1 base from V and 8 bases from J; bases unmatched to any gene: 8. CDR1 and CDR2 (germline): SGHAT, FQNNGV. CDR3 length: 15 residues. CDR3 sequence (DNA): TGTGCCAGCAGCTTAGGGGTGGGACAGAACCATGAGCAGTTCTTC. Residues: CASSLGVGQNHEQFF.